This entry concerns a single TCR beta chain. This clone was detected once. The antigen it recognizes is unknown. Nothing much larger sits one base from this clone, and base qualities are not available. The library was prepared using the immunoSEQ multiplex PCR assay. The multiplex PCR relied on a mix of 60 forward primers for TCR Vbeta segments and 13 reverse primers for TCR Jbeta segments. The CDR3 region of rearranged TCR beta genes was amplified from genomic DNA by a multiplex PCR assay. The amplified TCR beta libraries were sequenced on the Illumina HiSeq System as 87-base-pair reads. For the original study's pipeline: A later analysis counted some 74 million unique TCR beta chains across the approximately 700 repertoires, and some 11 million of these chains were shared by at least two donors. Raw reads were error-corrected and collapsed into unique sequences with a nearest-neighbor algorithm that merged closely related sequences to remove PCR and sequencing errors. CDR3 sequences were aligned to IMGT reference sequences to assign V, D and J gene segments. Each retained sequence needed at least a six-nucleotide match to both a V gene segment and a J gene segment. A rearrangement was called productive if the CDR3 had no stop codons and remained in frame with V and J, and every other rearrangement was called non-productive. Following IMGT convention, CDR3 was defined as the stretch from the second conserved V-encoded cysteine up to the conserved J-encoded phenylalanine. Sequences without an unambiguous match to a single V gene segment were excluded from the earlier analysis of several hundred of the donors. An earlier analysis of roughly 590 of the donors called V segments functional above 56.7% productive rearrangements and segregating when the between-donor standard deviation exceeded 5%. To diagnose cytomegalovirus status from the catalog of TCR beta chain sequences, a statistical classification framework was built. A later analysis assigned V and J genes by comparing TCR nucleotide sequences with IMGT/GENE-DB human TR gene sequences. In a later analysis, CDR3 sequences and most-parsimonious VDJ recombination scenarios were assigned using the TCRdist pipeline. In a later analysis, each TCR beta chain was defined by its CDR3 amino acid sequence together with its V-gene family, and reads without a unique V-gene family were excluded. As a way to deal with suspected cross-contamination and a sequencing artifact, a later analysis dropped 450 to 700 nucleotide sequences that were highly shared and had low generation probability. In a later analysis, a clonal expansion index was calculated for each public chain from normalized within-repertoire ranks of inferred template counts. Generation probabilities in a later analysis came from a VDJ recombination model fitted to out-of-frame rearrangements, and those results were checked against IGoR. A later analysis scored TCR-TCR, TCR-HLA and TCR-CMV co-occurrence with hypergeometric tests, applying a repertoire-size bias correction to TCR pairs. In a later analysis, false discovery rates were estimated by permuting HLA or CMV assignments 20 times. In a later analysis, co-occurring TCRs were grouped with DBSCAN, and TCRdist sequence similarity was added when clustering was performed within HLA-allele-positive subsets. Repertoires with fewer than 30,000 or more than 120,000 public chains, plus five repertoires with anomalous nucleotide sharing, were excluded from co-occurrence clustering. The clones in this table, taken by TCRdb from immuneACCESS, are in-frame only. Not every clone is retained; where verified, under half of the shortfall comes from an unresolved V gene, and the cause of the rest is unknown. Clone size and V and J calls were adopted from that table, with D and trimming inferred from the DNA. For this sample there are about 140,000 clones; more than 60% appear just once. The top ten constitute around 1.8% of the sample.

The source of the sample is a study of cytomegalovirus exposure and HLA in healthy donors (dated by TCRdb to about 2017). At the level of the whole study: In an earlier analysis of 587 of the donors, 276 Gb of sequence data and about 110 million unique TCR beta sequences from about 190 million T cells were reported. A separate validation cohort of over a hundred different subjects was used in addition to the roughly 640-subject first cohort. The number of typed donors differed by locus: about 620-640 for A, B, C, DRB1 and DQB1; 500 to 550 for DQA1; about 600 for DPA1; and some 470 for DPB1. Using immunosequencing, the study profiled T cell repertoires from fewer than 700 subjects and related those repertoires to cytomegalovirus serostatus. High-throughput TCR immunosequencing, statistical association of individual TCRs with disease status, and machine learning were combined to predict cytomegalovirus infection status. An earlier analysis of 587 of the donors used high-throughput TCR beta sequencing to judge whether each TCR beta V gene segment behaved as functional or pseudogenic. All discovery cohort repertoires had been generated using a single sequencing platform. The study was designed to test whether signatures of past pathogen exposure could be identified by cataloging public T cell receptors. The genetic ancestry cluster associated with self-reported Caucasian donors included roughly 84% of the roughly 360 genotyped donors. An early release that covered some 630 HLA-typed donors contained approximately 300 gigabases of sequencing data and tens of millions of unique TCR sequences. In a later genetic analysis, genome-wide SNP genotypes for about three fifths of the roughly 670 donors were used, and that subset was treated as a discovery cohort. Rather than drawing on any new phenotypic data, the later analysis identified candidate immune exposures from TCR beta sequences and the way those sequences occurred across donors. On average, 235,054 unique TCR beta nucleotide sequences were sequenced per donor among fewer than 500 genotyped donors of the cohort, with roughly 18% of those sequences being non-productive. In a later analysis, previously published TCR beta repertoires from more than 500 donors were re-analyzed and high-resolution HLA genotyping was added so that TCR occurrence patterns could be studied. HLA typing included class I and class II loci at four-digit resolution. Roughly 5 DR-DQ haplotypes were handled as single units for association and clustering, since linkage in the cohort was strong. Donor age, sex, ethnicity and CMV serostatus were collected together with the repertoire data. The full study reports these points: Several of the top co-occurrence clusters appeared to be linked to parvovirus B19, influenza, CMV and Epstein-Barr virus, according to a later analysis. It was suggested by the authors that the approach could potentially be generalized to other disease states and immunological phenotypes. Compared with the roughly 700-donor mean, donors in an Asian-associated ancestry cluster had fewer N-insertions in productive TCRs, according to a later genetic analysis. In a later analysis, HLA-associated TCR beta chains showed more clonal expansion and lower generation probabilities than non-associated chains that were equally common. The sequencing pipeline was judged likely to have produced a cluster of highly shared sequence variants as a technical artifact. In vitro tests confirmed that a few of the cytomegalovirus-associated TCR beta chains recognize cytomegalovirus antigens. The presence/absence analyses assumed that sequencing depth was roughly uniform across donors, and that assumption may not be true. When HLA alleles, especially DR and DQ, strongly co-occurred, attributing TCR associations to individual alleles was difficult. This cohort had only TCR beta chains sequenced, and the lack of alpha or paired-chain data limited which features could be detected. In an earlier analysis of roughly 560 of the donors, most TCR beta V segments were observed in productive rearrangements about 87% or about 30% of the time, broadly matching IMGT annotations. The study gave a list of about 160 TCR beta chains associated with cytomegalovirus. While some public TCRs were present in many individuals, most TCR sequences turned up only very rarely across donors. For the cohort, immune exposure information was limited to CMV serostatus. The classifier was reported to diagnose cytomegalovirus status with high specificity and sensitivity in both the original and validation cohorts. Correlated functional status among segregating V segments might be attributable to linkage disequilibrium, but an unknown experimental factor could not be ruled out. A later analysis found that TCR association rates varied across HLA loci, with DRB1 alleles showing the most associated TCRs and HLA-C alleles the fewest. At a false discovery rate of 0.05, a later analysis linked 15,000 to 20,000 TCR beta sequences to specific HLA alleles. A later genetic analysis associated a missense DCLRE1C variant with V-gene and J-gene trimming of TCR beta chains, and an independent cohort replicated the association. Seventeen rarely observed V segments, including chromosome 9 orphons, were excluded from the earlier analysis of 550 to 700 of the donors because counts were too low. HLA typing was unavailable for some donors at each locus, so association tests used only the typed subset. A further reported finding was that TCR beta sequences accurately predicted the HLA-A and HLA-B alleles for most subjects in the first cohort. The 87-base-pair reads could not distinguish some IMGT-functional V segments, including TRBV6-2 and TRBV6-3, so those segments were excluded. According to a later analysis, most CMV-associated TCR beta chains appeared to be HLA-restricted, and the HLA associations seemed to be driven largely by CMV exposure.

The cohort consisted of hundreds of healthy bone marrow donors. At the time of sampling, every cohort member was nominally healthy, though immune exposures that went unrecorded were likely present. The donor was CMV seronegative and belonged to the group of over 350 seronegative cohort members. Every donor gave a peripheral blood sample, and the peripheral blood mononuclear cells from that sample were used for TCR beta sequencing. The Qiagen DNeasy Blood Extraction Kit was used to extract genomic DNA from the blood cell samples. Via the germline V gene, CDR1 is SQVTM and CDR2 ANQGSEA. Including cysteine and phenylalanine, the CDR3 has 16 amino acids. CDR3 DNA only is kept here, 48 bases in frame from base 1. Clipping removes 8 bases from V and 0 bases from J, with 14 as the unmatched junction base count.

The specimen was PBMCs. The chain joins TRBV29-1 to TRBJ2-5, and 8 bases in between align with TRBD2. The TCR sequence derives from a male donor in good health and CMV-seronegative. The DNA sequence follows: TGCAGCCTGGGAGGAGGAGCGGGGGCGTACCAAGAGACCCAGTACTTC. The translation is CSLGGGAGAYQETQYF.